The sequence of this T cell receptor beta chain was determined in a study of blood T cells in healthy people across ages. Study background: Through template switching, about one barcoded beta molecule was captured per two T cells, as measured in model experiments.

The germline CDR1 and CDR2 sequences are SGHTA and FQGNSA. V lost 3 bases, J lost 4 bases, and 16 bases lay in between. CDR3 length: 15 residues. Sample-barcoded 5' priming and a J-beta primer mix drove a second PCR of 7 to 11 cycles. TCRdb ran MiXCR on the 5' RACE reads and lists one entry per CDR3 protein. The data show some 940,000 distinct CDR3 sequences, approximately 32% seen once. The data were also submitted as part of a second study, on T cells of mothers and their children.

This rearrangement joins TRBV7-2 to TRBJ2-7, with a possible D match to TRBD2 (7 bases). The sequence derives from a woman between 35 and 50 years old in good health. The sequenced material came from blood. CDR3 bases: TGTGCCAGCAGCTTTAAAGGGGGGGCGCAGTACGAGCAGTACTTC. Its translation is CASSFKGGAQYEQYF.